This T cell receptor (beta chain) was recorded in a study of cytomegalovirus exposure and HLA in healthy donors. Study information: The same platform was used for the roughly 120 validation repertoires and the approximately 670 first-cohort repertoires, a later analysis reported.

The study's findings and limits: Altogether, around 160 TCR beta chains were recorded as cytomegalovirus-associated.

To note about this clone: Antigen unknown.

Germline V gives CDR1 MNHEY, CDR2 SVGAGI. The length of the CDR3 is 12 residues. Trimming removed 2 bases from V and 6 bases from J; junction bases left unmatched: 0. Method: immunoSEQ multiplex PCR; TCRdb's copy keeps in-frame clones and lacks some. The sample lists 140,000 or so clones; around 90% were seen once. V and J are TRBV6-5 and TRBJ2-7; 8 bases fit TRBD1. Sequences were obtained from PBMCs. The source of this sequence is a woman aged 25 to 39 in good health and CMV-seropositive. In nucleotides, the CDR3 is TGTGCCAGCAGTTACACAGGGGGCGAGCAGTACTTC. Translation gives CASSYTGGEQYF.